This T cell receptor beta chain was recorded in a study of OX40 agonist ivuxolimab in advanced cancers. Study information: Averaging about 60 years in age, with a range of 23 to 79, the cohort was about 86% male.

Study-level findings and limits: The study found that CD8+ T cells averaged more expanded clones than CD4+.

Systemic immunosuppression or autoimmune disease history was grounds to exclude patients. This clone was detected only once. Antigen specificity is unknown. This CDR3 has 16 residues. The germline V gene has CDR1 SQVTM and CDR2 ANQGSEA. The V gene end was trimmed by 3 bases and the J gene end by 3 bases; junction bases not matched to a gene: 11. Only in-frame clones appear in the TCRdb table, and some are missing; sequencing was by immunoSEQ multiplex PCR. In the table there are under 35,000 clones, 65% to 85% of which are singletons. The chain couples TRBV29-1 to TRBJ1-2; 9 bases are shared with TRBD1. Source: CD4+ or CD8+ T cells sorted from blood, taken in a trial of the OX40 agonist ivuxolimab. The source of this sequence is an adult with an advanced solid tumor such as melanoma, head and neck, liver or kidney cancer. The CDR3 DNA follows: TGCAGCGTTGACGTAGAGGGGACAGGGTATCACTATGGCTACACCTTC. This translates into CSVDVEGTGYHYGYTF.